Described below is a single T cell receptor beta chain sequence and its context. Its antigen remains unidentified. This sample is drawn from a study of graft-versus-host responses after intestinal transplantation. About the study: Recipients across the board were started on anti-thymocyte globulin induction, then kept on tacrolimus and steroids for around 3 years.

Only in-frame clones appear in the TCRdb table, and some are missing; sequencing was by immunoSEQ multiplex PCR. The data hold roughly 90,000 clones, with about 87% observed a single time. Findings and limits, study-wide: Early after transplant, HvG declines were associated with peak levels of circulating GvH clones.

This CDR3 has 14 residues. Looked up from germline, CDR1 is SGHRS and CDR2 is YFSETQ. Trimming cost V 4 bases and J 4 bases; bases outside gene matches: 7. Specimen: unstimulated CD4+ T cells sorted from spleen or lymph node cells, collected before transplant. The TCR originated in a human donor who was the organ donor for an intestinal transplant. The rearrangement links TRBV5-1 to TRBJ2-7; 8 positions agree with TRBD1. CDR3 coding DNA: TGCGCCAGCAGCCCGGGACAGGTAGTTTACGAGCAGTACTTC. Its translation is CASSPGQVVYEQYF.